Given below is one TCR beta chain in context. The data originate from a study of T cell repertoires in cytomegalovirus infection. Study in general: From public TCR beta signatures came an indication of both CMV infection and matching HLA type.

This CDR3 has 17 residues. V lost 0 bases, J lost 3 bases, and 12 bases stayed unmatched. The germline CDR1 and CDR2 sequences are DFQATT and SNEGSKA (reference sequence). MiXCR, run by TCRdb on the reads, gives a single entry per CDR3 protein. The data contain almost 500,000 distinct CDR3 sequences, roughly 12% of them singletons. The TCR was taken from a human donor in good health (CMV status not recorded). Some clones in this sample may be carry-over from other donors' samples. The specimen sequenced was PBMCs. V usage is TRBV20-1 and J usage is TRBJ2-7; 9 nucleotides match TRBD1. CDR3: CSARDQMSETGGYEQYF. CDR3 bases: TGCAGTGCTAGAGATCAAATGTCCGAGACAGGGGGCTACGAGCAGTACTTC.